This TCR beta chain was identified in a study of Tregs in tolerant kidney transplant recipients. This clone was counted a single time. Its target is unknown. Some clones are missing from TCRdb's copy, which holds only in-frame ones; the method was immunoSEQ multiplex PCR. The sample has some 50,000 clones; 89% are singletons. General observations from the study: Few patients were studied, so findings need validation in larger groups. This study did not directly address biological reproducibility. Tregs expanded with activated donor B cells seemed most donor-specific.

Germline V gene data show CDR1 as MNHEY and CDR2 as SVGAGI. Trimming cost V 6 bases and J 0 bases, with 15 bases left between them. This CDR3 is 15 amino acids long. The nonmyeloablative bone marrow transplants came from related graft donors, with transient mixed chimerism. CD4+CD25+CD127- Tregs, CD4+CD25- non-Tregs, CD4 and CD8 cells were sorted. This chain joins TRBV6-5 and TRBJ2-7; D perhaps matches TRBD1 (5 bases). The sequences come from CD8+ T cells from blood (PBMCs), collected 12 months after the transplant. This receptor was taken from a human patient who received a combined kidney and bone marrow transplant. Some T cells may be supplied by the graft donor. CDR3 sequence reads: CASRSGQEDSYEQYF. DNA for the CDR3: TGTGCCAGCAGATCCGGACAAGAGGACTCCTACGAGCAGTACTTC.